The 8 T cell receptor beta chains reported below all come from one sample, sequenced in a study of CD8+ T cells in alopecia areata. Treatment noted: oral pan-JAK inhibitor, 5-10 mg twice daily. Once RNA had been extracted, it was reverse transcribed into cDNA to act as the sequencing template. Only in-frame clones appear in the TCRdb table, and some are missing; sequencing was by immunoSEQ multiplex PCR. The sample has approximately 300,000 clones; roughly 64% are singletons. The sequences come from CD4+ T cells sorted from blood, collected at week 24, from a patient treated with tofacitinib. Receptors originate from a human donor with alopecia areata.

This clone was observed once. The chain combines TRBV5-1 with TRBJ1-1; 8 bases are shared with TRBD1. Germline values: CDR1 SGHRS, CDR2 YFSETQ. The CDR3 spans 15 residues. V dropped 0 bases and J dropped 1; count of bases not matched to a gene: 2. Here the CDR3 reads CASSLETGGNTEAFF. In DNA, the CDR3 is TGCGCCAGCAGCTTGGAAACAGGGGGGAACACTGAAGCTTTCTTT. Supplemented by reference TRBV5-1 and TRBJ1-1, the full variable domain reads KAGVTQTPRYLIKTRGQQVTLSCSPISGHRSVSWYQQTPGQGLQFLFEYFSETQRNKGNFPGRFSGRQFSNSRSEMNVSTLELGDSALYLCASSLETGGNTEAFFGQGTRLTVV.

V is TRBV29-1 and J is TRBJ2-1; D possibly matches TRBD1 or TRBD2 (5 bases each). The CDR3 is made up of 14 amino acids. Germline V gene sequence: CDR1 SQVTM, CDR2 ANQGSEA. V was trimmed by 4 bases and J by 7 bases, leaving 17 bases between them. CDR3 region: CSVVRGAQGNEQFF. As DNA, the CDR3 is TGCAGCGTTGTGAGAGGGGCCCAAGGGAATGAGCAGTTCTTC.

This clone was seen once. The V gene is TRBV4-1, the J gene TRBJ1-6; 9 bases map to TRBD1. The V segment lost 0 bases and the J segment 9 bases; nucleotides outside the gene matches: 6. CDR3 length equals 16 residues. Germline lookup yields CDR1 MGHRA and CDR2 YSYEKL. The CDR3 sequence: CASSQEPGTGTSPLHF. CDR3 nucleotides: TGCGCCAGCAGCCAAGAGCCTGGGACAGGGACTTCACCCCTCCACTTT.

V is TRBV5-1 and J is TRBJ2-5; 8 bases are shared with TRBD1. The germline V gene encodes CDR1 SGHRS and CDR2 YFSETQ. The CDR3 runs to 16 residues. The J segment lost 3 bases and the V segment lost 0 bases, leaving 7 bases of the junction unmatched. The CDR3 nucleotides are TGCGCCAGCAGCTTGGTTGGGACAGGATGGGAAGAGACCCAGTACTTC. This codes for CASSLVGTGWEETQYF.

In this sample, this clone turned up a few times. CDR3 nucleotide sequence: TGTGCCAGCAGCTTAGATTTGACGACTAACTATGGCTACACCTTC. Translating gives CASSLDLTTNYGYTF. V gene TRBV7-9 combines with J gene TRBJ1-2; no clear D. Trimming removed 1 base from V and 0 bases from J, with 9 bases in between. The V gene's germline CDR1 is SEHNR and CDR2 FQNEAQ (reference sequence). This CDR3 has 15 amino acids.

CDR3 coding DNA: TGTGCCAGCACCGGCTCTGACATAAGGACCGGGGAGCTGTTTTTT. Its protein product is CASTGSDIRTGELFF. This sequence joins TRBV9 and TRBJ2-2; no clear D. CDR1 is SGDLS, CDR2 YYNGEE, per germline. V was cut by 6 bases and J by 5 bases, with 17 bases left in between. CDR3 size: 15 residues.

Here the CDR3 reads CASSQSRTSGGPGTDTQYF. Written as DNA, the CDR3 is TGTGCCAGCAGCCAAAGTCGGACTAGCGGGGGGCCGGGGACAGATACGCAGTATTTT. The chain uses TRBV7-2 and TRBJ2-3; 14 nucleotides agree with TRBD2. From germline, CDR1 is SGHTA and CDR2 FQGNSA. Trimming at V came to 5 bases and at J to 3 bases, leaving 13 bases not matched to a gene. The CDR3 contains 19 residues.

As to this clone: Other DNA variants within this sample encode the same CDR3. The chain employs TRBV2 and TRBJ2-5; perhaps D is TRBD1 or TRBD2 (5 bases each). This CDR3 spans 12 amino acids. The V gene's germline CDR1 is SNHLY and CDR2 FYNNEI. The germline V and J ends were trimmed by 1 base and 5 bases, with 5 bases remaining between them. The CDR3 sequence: CASSEGGETQYF. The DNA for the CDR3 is TGTGCCAGCAGTGAAGGGGGGGAGACCCAGTACTTC.